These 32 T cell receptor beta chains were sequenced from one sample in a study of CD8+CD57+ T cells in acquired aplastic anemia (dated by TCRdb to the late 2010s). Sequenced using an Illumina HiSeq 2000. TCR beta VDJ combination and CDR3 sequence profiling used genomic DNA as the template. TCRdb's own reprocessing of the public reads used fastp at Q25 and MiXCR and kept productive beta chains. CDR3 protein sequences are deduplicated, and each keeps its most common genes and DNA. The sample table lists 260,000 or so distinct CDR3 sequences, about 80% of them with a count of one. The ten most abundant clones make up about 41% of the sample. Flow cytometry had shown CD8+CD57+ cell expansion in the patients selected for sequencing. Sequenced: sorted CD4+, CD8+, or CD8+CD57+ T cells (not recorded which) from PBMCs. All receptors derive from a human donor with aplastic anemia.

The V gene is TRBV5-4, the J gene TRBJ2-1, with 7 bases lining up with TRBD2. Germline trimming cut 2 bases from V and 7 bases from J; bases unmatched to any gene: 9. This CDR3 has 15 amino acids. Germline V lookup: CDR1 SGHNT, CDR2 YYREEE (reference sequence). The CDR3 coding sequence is TGTGCCAGCAGCTTTACTAGCGCGGGCGGGAATGAGCAGTTCTTC. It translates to CASSFTSAGGNEQFF.

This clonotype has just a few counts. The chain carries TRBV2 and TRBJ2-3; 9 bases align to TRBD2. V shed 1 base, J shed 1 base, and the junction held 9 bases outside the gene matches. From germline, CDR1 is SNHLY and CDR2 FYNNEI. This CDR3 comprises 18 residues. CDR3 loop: CASSEVAGVDGGTDTQYF. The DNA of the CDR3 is TGTGCCAGCAGTGAAGTAGCGGGAGTGGACGGGGGCACAGATACGCAGTATTTT.

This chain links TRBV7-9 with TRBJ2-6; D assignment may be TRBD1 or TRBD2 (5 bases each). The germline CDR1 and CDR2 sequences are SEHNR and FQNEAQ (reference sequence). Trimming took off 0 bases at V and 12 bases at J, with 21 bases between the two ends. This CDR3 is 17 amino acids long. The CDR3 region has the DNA TGTGCCAGCAGCTTAGCGGGTAGCTACGGGGCCAACGTCGTCCTGACTTTC. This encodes CASSLAGSYGANVVLTF.

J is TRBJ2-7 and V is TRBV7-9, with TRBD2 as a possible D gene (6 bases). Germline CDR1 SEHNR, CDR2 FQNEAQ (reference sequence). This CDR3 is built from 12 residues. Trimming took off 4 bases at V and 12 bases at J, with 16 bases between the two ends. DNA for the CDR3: TGTGCCAGCAGCTCCGTACCGGGGGTCGGGTACGTC. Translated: CASSSVPGVGYV.

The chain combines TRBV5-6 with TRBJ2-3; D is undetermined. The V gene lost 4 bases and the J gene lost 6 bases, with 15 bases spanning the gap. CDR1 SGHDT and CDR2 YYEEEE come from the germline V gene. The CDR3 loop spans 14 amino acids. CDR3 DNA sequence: TGTGCCAGCAGCCCGGCGGATTGTCCCGATACGCAGTATTTT. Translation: CASSPADCPDTQYF.

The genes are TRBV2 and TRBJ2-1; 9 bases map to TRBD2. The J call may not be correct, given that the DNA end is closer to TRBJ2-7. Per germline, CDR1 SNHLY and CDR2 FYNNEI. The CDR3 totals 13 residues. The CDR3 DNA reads TGTGCCAGCCAGAGAGGACTAGCGAATGAGCAGTACTTC. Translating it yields CASQRGLANEQYF.

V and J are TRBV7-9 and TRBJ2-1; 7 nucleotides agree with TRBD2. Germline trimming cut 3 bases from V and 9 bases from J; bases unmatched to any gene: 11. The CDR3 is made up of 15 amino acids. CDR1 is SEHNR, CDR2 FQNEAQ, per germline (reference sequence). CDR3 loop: CASSFTSAMRGEQFF. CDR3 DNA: TGTGCCAGCAGCTTTACTAGCGCAATGAGGGGTGAGCAGTTCTTC.

DNA of the CDR3: TGTGCCAGCACCAGGGGCAGGGGAGAGACCCAGTACTTC. Translation: CASTRGRGETQYF. The chain recombines TRBV6-1 with TRBJ2-5; TRBD1 is a possible D gene (6 bases). The germline V and J ends were trimmed by 7 bases and 4 bases, with 13 bases remaining between them. CDR1 and CDR2 from the germline V gene are MNHNS and SASEGT. The CDR3 runs 13 residues.

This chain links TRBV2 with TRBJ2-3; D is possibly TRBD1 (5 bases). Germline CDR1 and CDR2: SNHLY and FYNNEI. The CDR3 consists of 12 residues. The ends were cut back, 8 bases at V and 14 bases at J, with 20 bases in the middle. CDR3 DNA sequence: TGTGCCAGCGGGGTAGGGGCCGATGCGCCGTATTTT. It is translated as CASGVGADAPYF.

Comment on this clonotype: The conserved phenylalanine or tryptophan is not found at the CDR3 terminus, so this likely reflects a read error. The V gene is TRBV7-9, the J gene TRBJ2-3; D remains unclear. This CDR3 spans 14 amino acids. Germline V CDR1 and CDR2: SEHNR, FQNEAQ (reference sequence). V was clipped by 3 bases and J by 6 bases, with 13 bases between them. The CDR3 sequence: CASSFAGTPDTQYL. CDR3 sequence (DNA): TGTGCCAGCAGCTTCGCAGGTACGCCCGATACGCAGTATCTT.

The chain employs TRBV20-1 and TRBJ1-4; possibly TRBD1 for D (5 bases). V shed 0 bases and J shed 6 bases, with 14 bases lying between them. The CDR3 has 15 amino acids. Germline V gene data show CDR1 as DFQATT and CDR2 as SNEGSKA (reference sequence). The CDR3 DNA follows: TGCAGTGCTAGAGACCGCGAAGCGGGACATGAAAAACTGTTTTTT. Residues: CSARDREAGHEKLFF.

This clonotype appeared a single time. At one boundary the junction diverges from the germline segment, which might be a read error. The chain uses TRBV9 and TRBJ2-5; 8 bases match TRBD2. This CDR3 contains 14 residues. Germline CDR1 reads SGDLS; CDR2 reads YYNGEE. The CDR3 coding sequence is TGTGCCACCAGCGGGGGCAGCCGGCAAGGGGCACAGAACTTC. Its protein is CATSGGSRQGAQNF.

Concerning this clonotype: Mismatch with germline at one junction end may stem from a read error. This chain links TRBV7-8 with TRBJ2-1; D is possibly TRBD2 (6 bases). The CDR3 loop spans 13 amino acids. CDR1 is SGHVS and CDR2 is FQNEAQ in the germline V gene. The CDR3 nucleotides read TGTGCCAGCAGCTTTGGGGGGATCCATGAGACGTACTTC. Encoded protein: CASSFGGIHETYF.

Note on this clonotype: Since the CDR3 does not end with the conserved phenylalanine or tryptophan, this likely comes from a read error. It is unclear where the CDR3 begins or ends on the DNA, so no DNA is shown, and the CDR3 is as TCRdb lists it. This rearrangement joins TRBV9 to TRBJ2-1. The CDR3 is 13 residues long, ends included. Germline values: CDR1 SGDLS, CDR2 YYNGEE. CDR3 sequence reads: CASSVGGDFSYYL.

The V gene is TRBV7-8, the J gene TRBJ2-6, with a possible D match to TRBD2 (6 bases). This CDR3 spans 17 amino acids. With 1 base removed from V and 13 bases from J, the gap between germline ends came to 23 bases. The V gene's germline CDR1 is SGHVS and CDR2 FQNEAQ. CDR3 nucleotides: TGTGCCAGCAGCTTAGAGGGAGGCCCCGATACGCCGAATGTCCTGACTTTC. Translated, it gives CASSLEGGPDTPNVLTF.

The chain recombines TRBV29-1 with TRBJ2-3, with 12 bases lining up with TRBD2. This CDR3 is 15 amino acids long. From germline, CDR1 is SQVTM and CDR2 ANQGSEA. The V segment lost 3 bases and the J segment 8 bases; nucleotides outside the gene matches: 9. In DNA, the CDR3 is TGCAGCGTTGACCTAGGACTAGCGGGATCTGGTACGCAGTATTTT. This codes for CSVDLGLAGSGTQYF.

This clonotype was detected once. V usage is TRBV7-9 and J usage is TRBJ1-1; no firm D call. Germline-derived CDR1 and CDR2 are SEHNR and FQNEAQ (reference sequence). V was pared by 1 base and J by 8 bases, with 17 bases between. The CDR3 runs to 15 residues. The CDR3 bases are TGTGCCAGCAGCTTAGATCTGACCGAGAGCACCGAAGCTTTCTTT. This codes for CASSLDLTESTEAFF.

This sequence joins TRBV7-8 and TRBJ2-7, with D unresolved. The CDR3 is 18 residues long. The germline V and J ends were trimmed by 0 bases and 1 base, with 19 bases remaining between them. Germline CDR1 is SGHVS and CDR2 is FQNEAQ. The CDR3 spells CASSLAAGPDAQSYEQYV. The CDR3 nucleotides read TGTGCCAGCAGCTTAGCGGCAGGCCCCGATGCCCAGTCCTACGAGCAGTACGTC.

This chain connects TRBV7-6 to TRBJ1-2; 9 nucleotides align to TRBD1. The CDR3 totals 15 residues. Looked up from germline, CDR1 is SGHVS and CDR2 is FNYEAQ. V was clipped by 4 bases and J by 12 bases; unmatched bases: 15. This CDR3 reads CASSSNRGLSPLHTF. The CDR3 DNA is TGTGCCAGCAGCTCTAACAGGGGGCTATCACCCCTCCACACCTTC.

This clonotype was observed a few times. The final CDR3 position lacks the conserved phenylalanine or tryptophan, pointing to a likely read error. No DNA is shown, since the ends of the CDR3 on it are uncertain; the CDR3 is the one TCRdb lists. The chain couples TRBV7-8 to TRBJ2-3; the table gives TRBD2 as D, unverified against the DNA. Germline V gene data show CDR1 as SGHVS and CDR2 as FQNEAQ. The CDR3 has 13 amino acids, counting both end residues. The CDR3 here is CASSLALEGSYGY.

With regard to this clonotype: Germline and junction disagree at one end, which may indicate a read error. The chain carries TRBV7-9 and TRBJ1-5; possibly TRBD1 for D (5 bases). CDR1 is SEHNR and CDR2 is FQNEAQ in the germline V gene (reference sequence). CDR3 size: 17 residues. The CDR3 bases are TGTGCCAGCAGCTTTCAAAGAAGCGGGGGGAGCAATCAGCCCCAGCGTTTT. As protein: CASSFQRSGGSNQPQRF.

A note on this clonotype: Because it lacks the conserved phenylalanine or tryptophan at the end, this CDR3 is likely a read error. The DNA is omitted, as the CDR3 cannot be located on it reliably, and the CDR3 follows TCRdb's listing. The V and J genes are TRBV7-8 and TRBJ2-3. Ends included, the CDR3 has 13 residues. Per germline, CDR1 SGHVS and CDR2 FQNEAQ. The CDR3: CASSLAGRDAKHY.

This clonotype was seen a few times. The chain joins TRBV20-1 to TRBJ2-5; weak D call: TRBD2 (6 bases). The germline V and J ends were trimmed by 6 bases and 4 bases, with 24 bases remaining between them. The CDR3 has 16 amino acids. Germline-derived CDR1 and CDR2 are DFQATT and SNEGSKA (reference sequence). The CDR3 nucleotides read TGCAGTGCCAGGAGGGATCCGGGGGTGGAGGTAGAGACCCAGTACTTC. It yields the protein CSARRDPGVEVETQYF.

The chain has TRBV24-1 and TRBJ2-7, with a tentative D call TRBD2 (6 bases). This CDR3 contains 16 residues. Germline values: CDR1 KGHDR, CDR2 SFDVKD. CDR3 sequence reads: CAASDFGRDLAYGQCV. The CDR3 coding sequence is TGTGCCGCCAGTGATTTTGGGCGGGACCTCGCCTACGGGCAGTGCGTC.

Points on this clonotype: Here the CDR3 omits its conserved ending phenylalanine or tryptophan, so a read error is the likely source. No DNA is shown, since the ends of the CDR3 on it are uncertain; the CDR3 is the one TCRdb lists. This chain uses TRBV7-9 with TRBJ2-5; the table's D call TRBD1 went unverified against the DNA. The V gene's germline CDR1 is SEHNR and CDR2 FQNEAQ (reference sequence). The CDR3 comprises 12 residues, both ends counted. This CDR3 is CAGQGARGSKYY.

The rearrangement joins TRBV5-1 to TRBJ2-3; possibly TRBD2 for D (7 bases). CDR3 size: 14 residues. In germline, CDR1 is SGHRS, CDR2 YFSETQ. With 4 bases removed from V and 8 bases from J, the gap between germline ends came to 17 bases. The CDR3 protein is CASSVAGGHSTQYF. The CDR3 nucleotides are TGCGCCAGCAGCGTGGCCGGGGGGCATTCTACGCAGTATTTT.

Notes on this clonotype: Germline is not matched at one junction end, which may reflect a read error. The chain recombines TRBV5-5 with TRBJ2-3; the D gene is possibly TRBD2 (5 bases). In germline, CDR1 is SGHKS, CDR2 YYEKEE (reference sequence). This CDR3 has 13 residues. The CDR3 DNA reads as TGCGCCAGCAGCTTGGTAGCGACAGATACGCAGTATTTT. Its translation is CASSLVATDTQYF.

The CDR3 region is CASSFTSGSGNTIYF. The CDR3 DNA follows: TGTGCCAGCAGCTTTACTAGCGGCTCTGGAAACACCATATATTTT. The rearrangement links TRBV5-4 to TRBJ1-3; D is unresolved. This CDR3 contains 15 residues. Trimming removed 2 bases from V and 0 bases from J, with 9 bases in between. CDR1 and CDR2 (germline): SGHNT, YYREEE (reference sequence).

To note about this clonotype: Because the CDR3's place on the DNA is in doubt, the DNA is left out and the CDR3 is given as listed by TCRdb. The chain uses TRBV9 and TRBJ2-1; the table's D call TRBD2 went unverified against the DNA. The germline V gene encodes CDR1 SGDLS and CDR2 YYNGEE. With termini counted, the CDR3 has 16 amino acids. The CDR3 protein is CASGEAGSIQYFEQFF.

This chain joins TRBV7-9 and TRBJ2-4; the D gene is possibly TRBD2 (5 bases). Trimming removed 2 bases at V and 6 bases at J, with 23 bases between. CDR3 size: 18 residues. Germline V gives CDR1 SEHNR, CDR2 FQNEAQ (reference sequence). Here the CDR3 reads CASSLLPGELSVGNIQYF. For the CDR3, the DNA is TGTGCCAGCAGCTTACTACCCGGGGAGCTGTCGGTTGGAAACATTCAGTACTTC. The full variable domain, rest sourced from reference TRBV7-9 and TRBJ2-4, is DTGVSQNPRHKITKRGQNVTFRCDPISEHNRLYWYRQTLGQGPEFLTYFQNEAQLEKSRLLSDRFSAERPKGSFSTLEIQRTEQGDSAMYLCASSLLPGELSVGNIQYFGAGTRLSVL.

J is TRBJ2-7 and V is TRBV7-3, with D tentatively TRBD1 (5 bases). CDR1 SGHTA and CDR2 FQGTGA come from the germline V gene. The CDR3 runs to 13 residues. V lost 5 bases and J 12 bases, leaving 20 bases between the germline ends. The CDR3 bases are TGTGCCAGCAGCGGGGCGTCGACCTACGATCCGTACTTC. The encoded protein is CASSGASTYDPYF.

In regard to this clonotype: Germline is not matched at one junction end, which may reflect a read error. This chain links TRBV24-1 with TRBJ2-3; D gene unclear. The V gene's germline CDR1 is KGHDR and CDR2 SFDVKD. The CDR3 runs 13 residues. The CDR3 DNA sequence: TGTGCCAGCAGTGACGAGAGAACAGATACGCAGTATTTT. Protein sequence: CASSDERTDTQYF.